This entry lists 29 T cell receptor beta chains sequenced from one sample in a study of T cell responses to AZD1222 COVID-19 vaccine. Profiling relied on immunoSEQ multiplex PCR, and the TCRdb table lists in-frame clones only, not all of them. The table records 75,000 to 80,000 clones, roughly 90% of them present only once. Specimen: peripheral blood, collected 28 days after the second AZD1222 dose. Receptor source: an adult who received the AZD1222 COVID-19 vaccine.

The chain uses TRBV5-1 and TRBJ1-5; 10 bases agree with TRBD1. J gave up 4 bases and V 4 bases, and 2 bases lay outside the gene matches. CDR3 length: 14 amino acids. CDR1 and CDR2 from the germline V gene are SGHRS and YFSETQ. The CDR3 sequence: CASSEGQGNQPQHF. DNA of the CDR3: TGCGCCAGCAGCGAGGGACAGGGGAATCAGCCCCAGCATTTT.

This sequence joins TRBV7-2 and TRBJ1-3, with D unclear. Germline CDR1 and CDR2: SGHTA and FQGNSA. The CDR3 has 14 residues. V lost 6 bases and J 2 bases, leaving 11 bases between the germline ends. CDR3 in amino acids: CASSLSVAGNTIYF. The CDR3 region has the DNA TGTGCCAGCAGTCTTTCCGTGGCTGGAAACACCATATATTTT.

This sequence joins TRBV3-1 (or the pseudogene TRBV3-2) and TRBJ1-1; no definite D call. The CDR3 sequence is 14 residues long. Trimming took off 3 bases at V and 1 base at J, with 9 bases between the two ends. CDR1 LGHDT and CDR2 YNNKEL come from the germline V gene (reference sequence). CDR3 sequence: CASSQGMKNTEAFF. The CDR3 DNA is TGTGCCAGCAGCCAGGGGATGAAGAACACTGAAGCTTTCTTT.

This clone was seen more than once but under ten times. This rearrangement joins TRBV4-1 to TRBJ2-7; 8 bases are a match to TRBD2. Trimming cost V 0 bases and J 3 bases; bases outside gene matches: 10. This CDR3 contains 17 residues. Per germline, CDR1 MGHRA and CDR2 YSYEKL. DNA for the CDR3: TGCGCCAGCAGCCAAGATAACGGAGCGGGGGCTCTCTACGAGCAGTACTTC. This sequence encodes CASSQDNGAGALYEQYF.

This chain uses TRBV5-4 with TRBJ1-3; D is ambiguous. Germline CDR1 and CDR2: SGHNT and YYREEE (reference sequence). V was cut by 0 bases and J by 3 bases, with 10 bases left in between. This CDR3 comprises 15 residues. The CDR3: CASSLGRAGGNTIYF. The CDR3 coding sequence is TGTGCCAGCAGCTTGGGTAGGGCAGGTGGAAACACCATATATTTT.

The chain uses TRBV7-2 and TRBJ2-2; no definite D call. Germline values: CDR1 SGHTA, CDR2 FQGNSA. V was cut by 4 bases and J by 5 bases, with 8 bases left in between. The CDR3 is 13 residues long. The CDR3 sequence is CASSSEATGELFF. The CDR3, as DNA: TGTGCCAGCAGCTCAGAGGCTACCGGGGAGCTGTTTTTT. Together with reference TRBV7-2 and TRBJ2-2, the CDR3 gives the full variable domain: GAGVSQSPSNKVTEKGKDVELRCDPISGHTALYWYRQSLGQGLEFLIYFQGNSAPDKSGLPSDRFSAERTGGSVSTLTIQRTQQEDSAVYLCASSSEATGELFFGEGSRLTVL.

The V and J genes are TRBV7-2 and TRBJ2-7; D is uncertain. This CDR3 contains 11 residues. Trimming stripped 5 bases from V and 7 bases from J, with 9 bases between. CDR1 and CDR2 (germline): SGHTA, FQGNSA. CDR3: CASSPLREQYF. In DNA, the CDR3 is TGTGCCAGCAGCCCCCTTCGGGAGCAGTACTTC.

The chain uses TRBV27 and TRBJ2-3; D might be TRBD1 (6 bases). Per the germline V gene, CDR1 is MNHEY and CDR2 is SMNVEV (reference sequence). The CDR3 has 15 amino acids. Trimming took off 2 bases at V and 8 bases at J, with 17 bases between the two ends. CDR3 sequence reads: CASSLGGRGSGTQYF. The CDR3 DNA is TGTGCCAGCAGTTTAGGGGGCCGGGGATCGGGTACGCAGTATTTT.

J is TRBJ1-5 and V is TRBV7-2; D remains ambiguous. The V end lost 0 bases, the J end lost 4 bases, and 4 bases lay between the germline ends. The CDR3 covers 13 residues. Germline V gene data show CDR1 as SGHTA and CDR2 as FQGNSA. In DNA form, the CDR3 reads TGTGCCAGCAGCTTAGCGCCGAATCAGCCCCAGCATTTT. Protein product: CASSLAPNQPQHF.

This rearrangement joins TRBV30 to TRBJ1-3, with a possible D match to TRBD1 (5 bases). The CDR3 length is 15 residues. Per germline, CDR1 GTSNPN and CDR2 SVGIG (reference sequence). Trimming cost V 2 bases and J 0 bases, with 11 bases left between them. As DNA, the CDR3 is TGTGCCTGGAGTATCGGGACCGACTCTGGAAACACCATATATTTT. Residues: CAWSIGTDSGNTIYF.

The chain carries TRBV13 and TRBJ1-1, with 7 bases lining up with TRBD1. The germline gives CDR1 PRHDT, CDR2 FYEKMQ (reference sequence). Trimming at V came to 5 bases and at J to 4 bases, leaving 10 bases not matched to a gene. The CDR3 is made up of 15 amino acids. The CDR3 bases are TGTGCCAGCAGCGAGACAGGGAGGGAGGTCACTGAAGCTTTCTTT. This codes for CASSETGREVTEAFF. The full variable domain, rest sourced from reference TRBV13 and TRBJ1-1, is AAGVIQSPRHLIKEKRETATLKCYPIPRHDTVYWYQQGPGQDPQFLISFYEKMQSDKGSIPDRFSAQQFSDYHSELNMSSLELGDSALYFCASSETGREVTEAFFGQGTRLTVV.

The V gene is TRBV28, the J gene TRBJ1-1; D is ambiguous. Germline CDR1 MDHEN, CDR2 SYDVKM. V was clipped by 6 bases and J by 1 base, with 9 bases between them. This CDR3 has 13 amino acids. CDR3 coding DNA: TGTGCCAGCAGGGGTACAGCGAACACTGAAGCTTTCTTT. Translation gives CASRGTANTEAFF. Combining the CDR3 with reference TRBV28 and TRBJ1-1 gives the whole variable domain DVKVTQSSRYLVKRTGEKVFLECVQDMDHENMFWYRQDPGLGLRLIYFSYDVKMKEKGDIPEGYSVSREKKERFSLILESASTNQTSMYLCASRGTANTEAFFGQGTRLTVV.

This chain uses TRBV6-6 with TRBJ1-6; TRBD1 aligns across 7 bases. The V gene's germline CDR1 is MNHNY and CDR2 SVGAGI (reference sequence). Unmatched junction bases numbered 8, after V lost 6 bases and J lost 6 bases. This CDR3 spans 15 amino acids. In DNA form, the CDR3 reads TGTGCCAGCAGCTCGAGACAGGGAGGTAATTCACCCCTCCACTTT. The encoded protein is CASSSRQGGNSPLHF.

The chain is built from TRBV18 and TRBJ1-4; D uncertain. The ends were cut back, 4 bases at V and 5 bases at J, with 14 bases in the middle. CDR3 length: 15 residues. Germline CDR1 is KGHSH and CDR2 is LQKENI. The CDR3 region is CASSQLGSVNEKLFF. The CDR3, as DNA: TGTGCCAGCTCACAGCTCGGGAGCGTCAATGAAAAACTGTTTTTT.

This clone came up a few times. The chain carries TRBV5-4 and TRBJ2-2; the D gene is possibly TRBD1 (6 bases). V lost 0 bases and J 6 bases, leaving 12 bases between the germline ends. This CDR3 region has 15 residues. The germline V gene has CDR1 SGHNT and CDR2 YYREEE (reference sequence). DNA of the CDR3: TGTGCCAGCAGCTTGGATGGGGGCAGAGCCGGGGAGCTGTTTTTT. Protein product: CASSLDGGRAGELFF.

This chain connects TRBV5-4 to TRBJ1-6; 10 positions match TRBD1. The V gene end was trimmed by 6 bases and the J gene end by 10 bases; junction bases not matched to a gene: 13. This CDR3 has 16 amino acids. From germline, CDR1 is SGHNT and CDR2 YYREEE (reference sequence). The CDR3 is CASNTGTGDFGSPLHF. The CDR3 nucleotides are TGTGCCAGCAACACCGGGACAGGGGACTTTGGATCACCCCTCCACTTT. Together with reference TRBV5-4 and TRBJ1-6, the CDR3 gives the full variable domain: ETGVTQSPTHLIKTRGQQVTLRCSSQSGHNTVSWYQQALGQGPQFIFQYYREEENGRGNFPPRFSGLQFPNYSSELNVNALELDDSALYLCASNTGTGDFGSPLHFGNGTRLTVT.

The V call is TRBV28, the J call TRBJ1-1; 10 bases agree with TRBD1. J gave up 11 bases and V 10 bases, and 13 bases lay outside the gene matches. CDR3 size: 13 residues. Per the germline V gene, CDR1 is MDHEN and CDR2 is SYDVKM. The CDR3 nucleotides are TGTGCCACTCAAAGACAGGGGGCAGGTATGGCTTTCTTT. Its protein is CATQRQGAGMAFF.

This clone was seen just once. V usage is TRBV11-1 and J usage is TRBJ1-1; the D gene is possibly TRBD1 (5 bases). CDR1 and CDR2 (germline): SGHAT, FQDESV (reference sequence). The CDR3 has 15 residues. V was clipped by 6 bases and J by 0 bases, with 14 bases between them. CDR3 sequence reads: CASRPRRGLNTEAFF. Written as DNA, the CDR3 is TGTGCCAGCAGACCCCGAAGGGGACTGAACACTGAAGCTTTCTTT.

This chain links TRBV11-1 with TRBJ1-5, with D unresolved. Germline CDR1 and CDR2: SGHAT and FQDESV (reference sequence). This CDR3 contains 13 residues. The V end lost 1 base, the J end lost 0 bases, and 1 base lay between the germline ends. The CDR3 DNA reads as TGTGCCAGCAGCTTAGATAGCAATCAGCCCCAGCATTTT. Translated, it gives CASSLDSNQPQHF.

The chain joins TRBV5-1 to TRBJ2-2; perhaps D is TRBD1 or TRBD2 (6 bases each). The germline V and J ends were trimmed by 4 bases and 9 bases, with 13 bases remaining between them. Germline loops: CDR1 SGHRS, CDR2 YFSETQ. This CDR3 is built from 13 residues. As DNA, the CDR3 is TGCGCCAGCAGCCCGGGGGCCCCCCGGGAGCTGTTTTTT. Protein product: CASSPGAPRELFF. The full variable domain, in which reference TRBV5-1 and TRBJ2-2 provide the parts outside the CDR3, is KAGVTQTPRYLIKTRGQQVTLSCSPISGHRSVSWYQQTPGQGLQFLFEYFSETQRNKGNFPGRFSGRQFSNSRSEMNVSTLELGDSALYLCASSPGAPRELFFGEGSRLTVL.

V usage is TRBV9 and J usage is TRBJ1-2, with D uncertain. Germline-derived CDR1 and CDR2 are SGDLS and YYNGEE. The CDR3 covers 13 residues. With 0 bases removed from V and 4 bases from J, the gap between germline ends came to 7 bases. The CDR3 loop reads CASSVAQSYGYTF. The CDR3 bases are TGTGCCAGCAGCGTAGCACAGAGCTATGGCTACACCTTC.

The chain joins TRBV4-2 to TRBJ2-7; D is perhaps TRBD2 (5 bases). The CDR3 length is 14 residues. V lost 0 bases, J lost 3 bases, and 9 bases lay in between. CDR1 and CDR2 from the germline V gene are LGHNA and YNFKEQ. CDR3 coding DNA: TGTGCCAGCAGCCAAGATGTAGGGAGCTACGAGCAGTACTTC. Translated, it gives CASSQDVGSYEQYF.

The chain employs TRBV7-2 and TRBJ2-5, with D maybe TRBD1 (6 bases). Germline-derived CDR1 and CDR2 are SGHTA and FQGNSA. This CDR3 comprises 14 residues. Deletions cut 3 bases from V and 1 base from J, with 9 bases between. The CDR3 DNA reads TGTGCCAGCAGCTTCGGACAGCGCCAAGAGACCCAGTACTTC. It yields the protein CASSFGQRQETQYF. Variable domain in full (rest from reference TRBV7-2 and TRBJ2-5): GAGVSQSPSNKVTEKGKDVELRCDPISGHTALYWYRQSLGQGLEFLIYFQGNSAPDKSGLPSDRFSAERTGGSVSTLTIQRTQQEDSAVYLCASSFGQRQETQYFGPGTRLLVL.

The rearrangement links TRBV30 to TRBJ1-2; D gene uncertain. The CDR3 covers 12 residues. Per germline, CDR1 GTSNPN and CDR2 SVGIG (reference sequence). Trimming cost V 5 bases and J 8 bases, with 15 bases left between them. CDR3 sequence reads: CAWAPRAKGYTF. CDR3 bases: TGTGCCTGGGCCCCCCGTGCGAAAGGCTACACCTTC.

This clone was picked up one time. The chain joins TRBV7-3 to TRBJ2-3, with TRBD2 matching 11 bases. This CDR3 contains 17 residues. The trim removed 4 bases at V and 4 bases at J, leaving 10 bases unmatched. CDR1 and CDR2 (germline): SGHTA, FQGTGA. Written as DNA, the CDR3 is TGTGCCAGCAGCTCACCATCTAGCGGGGGGTTGTCAGATACGCAGTATTTT. It codes for CASSSPSSGGLSDTQYF.

V and J are TRBV12-3 or TRBV12-4 and TRBJ1-5; D is uncertain. With 4 bases removed from V and 7 bases from J, the gap between germline ends came to 11 bases. The CDR3 sequence is 13 residues long. The CDR3 DNA reads as TGTGCCAGCAGTTGGCGGTTTGGACAGCCCCAGCATTTT. Its translation: CASSWRFGQPQHF.

The rearrangement uses TRBV6-1 and TRBJ1-5, with D unclear. Trimming removed 3 bases from V and 4 bases from J, with 10 bases in between. The CDR3 has 14 residues. Per germline, CDR1 MNHNS and CDR2 SASEGT. The CDR3 region is CASSEGGGNQPQHF. CDR3 DNA: TGTGCCAGCAGTGAGGGTGGAGGTAATCAGCCCCAGCATTTT.

The chain links TRBV7-8 to TRBJ1-2; D is perhaps TRBD1 (5 bases). This CDR3 has 14 residues. V lost 5 bases and J lost 4, with 14 bases in between. The germline CDR1 and CDR2 sequences are SGHVS and FQNEAQ. The chain's CDR3 is CASSTQGRAYGYTF. CDR3 coding DNA: TGTGCCAGCAGCACCCAGGGACGGGCCTATGGCTACACCTTC.

The J gene is TRBJ1-2, the V gene TRBV29-1; 8 positions match TRBD1. This CDR3 has 13 residues. V was pared by 6 bases and J by 5 bases, with 8 bases of the junction left unmatched. Per germline, CDR1 SQVTM and CDR2 ANQGSEA. CDR3 DNA: TGCAGCGTCGGGCAGGGGGCAGGGTATGGCTACACCTTC. This gives the protein CSVGQGAGYGYTF.